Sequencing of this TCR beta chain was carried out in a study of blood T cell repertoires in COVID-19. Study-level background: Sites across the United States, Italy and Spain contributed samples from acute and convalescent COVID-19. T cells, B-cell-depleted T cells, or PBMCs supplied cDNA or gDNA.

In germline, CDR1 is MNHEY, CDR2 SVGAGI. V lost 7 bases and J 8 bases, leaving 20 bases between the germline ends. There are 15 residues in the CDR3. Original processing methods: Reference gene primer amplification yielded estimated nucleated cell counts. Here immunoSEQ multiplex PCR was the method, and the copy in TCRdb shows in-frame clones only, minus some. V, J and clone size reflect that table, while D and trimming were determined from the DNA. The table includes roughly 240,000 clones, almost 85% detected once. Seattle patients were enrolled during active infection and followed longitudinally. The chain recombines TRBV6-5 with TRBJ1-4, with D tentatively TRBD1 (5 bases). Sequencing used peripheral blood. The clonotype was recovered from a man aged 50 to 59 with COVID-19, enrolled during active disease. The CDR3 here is CASTPRRDRQEKLFF. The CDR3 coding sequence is TGTGCCAGCACCCCTAGGAGGGACCGCCAGGAAAAACTGTTTTTT.